Listed below are T cell receptor beta chains from one sample, sequenced in a study of blood T cell repertoires in COVID-19. Generated by immunoSEQ multiplex PCR, the TCRdb table keeps only in-frame clones and is missing some. The sample consists of 200,000 to 250,000 clones, roughly nine tenths of them appearing once. The material sequenced was peripheral blood. These receptors all stem from a young woman who had recovered from COVID-19. The conserved cysteine and the conserved F or W are not part of the CDR3 here. The D gene is left open where the match is weak.

ASSFQLGSTDTQY,NA,TRBV9,TRBJ2-3
ASRPGTTYSNQPQH,NA,TRBV27,TRBJ1-5
ASSLAGTEETQY,TRBD1,TRBV3-1/TRBV3-2,TRBJ2-5
ASSPTGGNEQY,TRBD1,TRBV19,TRBJ2-7
AWNLQGQQKLF,NA,TRBV30,TRBJ1-4
ASRRQTDTQY,NA,TRBV28,TRBJ2-3
ASSSRAYEQF,NA,TRBV7-6,TRBJ2-1
ASSLRGPSTDTQY,TRBD1,TRBV7-2,TRBJ2-3
ASSMVRGTEAF,NA,TRBV19,TRBJ1-1
ASSLMSAGEMGYEQF,TRBD2,TRBV7-3,TRBJ2-1
ASSQEAAGRGDTQY,NA,TRBV4-2,TRBJ2-3
ASKDRPMNTEAF,NA,TRBV27,TRBJ1-1
ASSSQGAGTEAF,TRBD1,TRBV19,TRBJ1-1
ASSVEQVGTEAF,NA,TRBV9,TRBJ1-1
ASRTGESYNSPLH,TRBD1,TRBV6-4,TRBJ1-6
ASSSVGGGGETQY,NA,TRBV6-2/TRBV6-3,TRBJ2-5
ASKFTGGTDTQY,NA,TRBV19,TRBJ2-3
ATIWLAGGWTDTQY,TRBD2,TRBV7-9,TRBJ2-3
ASSQRRLAVGETQY,TRBD2,TRBV14,TRBJ2-5
ASRPQGAETQY,TRBD1,TRBV27,TRBJ2-5
ASSNSRTDTQY,NA,TRBV6-5,TRBJ2-3
ASRQNQVAYEQY,NA,TRBV2,TRBJ2-7
ASSSDRGLYEAF,TRBD1,TRBV7-2,TRBJ1-1
ASSSPRAGGPLEQY,TRBD2,TRBV6-2/TRBV6-3,TRBJ2-7
ASSISSGFTGELF,TRBD2,TRBV7-9,TRBJ2-2
ASRETGSYEQY,TRBD1,TRBV6-5,TRBJ2-7
ASSPAVSNQPQH,NA,TRBV3-1/TRBV3-2,TRBJ1-5
ASTREGAKNIQY,TRBD2,TRBV7-2,TRBJ2-4
ASSPGKAHYEQY,NA,TRBV4-2,TRBJ2-7
SVDAGQGASYGYT,TRBD1,TRBV29-1,TRBJ1-2
AWDRGGYGYT,TRBD1,TRBV30,TRBJ1-2
ASSPATGMGGTEAF,TRBD1,TRBV19,TRBJ1-1
ASSVRLAGVTDTQY,TRBD2,TRBV7-3,TRBJ2-3
ASSPITGTGELF,NA,TRBV18,TRBJ2-2
ASSSGGSYEQY,NA,TRBV13,TRBJ2-7
SVGGQGYGYT,TRBD1,TRBV29-1,TRBJ1-2
ASSLNTNSGIDADEQF,TRBD2,TRBV27,TRBJ2-1
ASSLGEQETQY,NA,TRBV7-9,TRBJ2-5
SVGGQKDSYNEQF,NA,TRBV29-1,TRBJ2-1
AIESGKSIYNEQF,NA,TRBV6-5,TRBJ2-1
ASSDPEDNQETQY,NA,TRBV25-1,TRBJ2-5
ASSTRTSGSTDTQY,TRBD2,TRBV27,TRBJ2-3
ASSHYNEQF,NA,TRBV2,TRBJ2-1
ASSPTGTSGYNEQF,TRBD2,TRBV18,TRBJ2-1